This TCR beta chain derives from a study of cytomegalovirus exposure and HLA in healthy donors. Findings and caveats of the study: A later look showed TCR association rates differing by HLA locus, highest for DRB1 and lowest for HLA-C.

In regard to this clone: Its antigen is undetermined.

The PCR contained 60 Vbeta and 13 Jbeta primers. Sequencing was performed with immunoSEQ multiplex PCR; in TCRdb, only in-frame clones are kept and a portion is missing. The repertoire has 120,000 or so clones, about 73% of them found once; the top ten carry less than 7%. Germline CDR1 SNHLY, CDR2 FYNNEI. The CDR3 extends over 14 amino acids. V lost 5 bases, J lost 5 bases, and 5 bases stayed unmatched. Sequencing input: PBMCs. This receptor was taken from a woman between 50 and 59 years old in good health and CMV-seropositive. V gene TRBV2 combines with J gene TRBJ2-3; 9 bases align to TRBD1. The CDR3 here is CASSTGGGIDTQYF. In nucleotides, the CDR3 is TGTGCCAGCAGTACAGGGGGCGGCATAGATACGCAGTATTTT.